The clone carrying this T cell receptor (beta chain) was seen a handful of times. The sample belongs to a study of blood T cell repertoires in COVID-19. At the level of the study: Sample material is recorded as cDNA or gDNA derived from T cells, B-cell-depleted T cells, or PBMCs.

From germline, CDR1 is KGHDR and CDR2 SFDVKD. V was trimmed by 4 bases and J by 4 bases, leaving 22 bases between them. This CDR3 comprises 18 residues. Generated by immunoSEQ multiplex PCR, the TCRdb table keeps only in-frame clones and is missing some. The table has fewer than 350,000 clones, approximately 86% seen once. This chain joins TRBV24-1 and TRBJ1-5; D ambiguous. Specimen: peripheral blood. The receptor was isolated from a woman aged 65 to 85 with COVID-19, enrolled during active disease. Here the CDR3 reads CATSESGKGLLGNQPQHF. The CDR3 DNA is TGTGCCACCAGTGAATCCGGGAAGGGCCTTCTTGGGAATCAGCCCCAGCATTTT.